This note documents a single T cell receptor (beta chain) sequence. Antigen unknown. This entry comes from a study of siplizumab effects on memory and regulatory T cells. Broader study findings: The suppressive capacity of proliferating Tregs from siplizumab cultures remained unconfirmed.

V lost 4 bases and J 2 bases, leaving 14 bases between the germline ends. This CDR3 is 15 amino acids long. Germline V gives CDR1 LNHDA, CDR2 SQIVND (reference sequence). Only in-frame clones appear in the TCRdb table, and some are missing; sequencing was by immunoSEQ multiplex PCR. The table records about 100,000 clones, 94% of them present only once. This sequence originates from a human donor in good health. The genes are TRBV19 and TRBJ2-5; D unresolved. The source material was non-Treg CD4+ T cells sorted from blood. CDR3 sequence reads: CASSTGRNLQETQYF. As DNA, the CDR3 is TGTGCCAGTAGTACCGGACGAAATCTTCAAGAGACCCAGTACTTC.